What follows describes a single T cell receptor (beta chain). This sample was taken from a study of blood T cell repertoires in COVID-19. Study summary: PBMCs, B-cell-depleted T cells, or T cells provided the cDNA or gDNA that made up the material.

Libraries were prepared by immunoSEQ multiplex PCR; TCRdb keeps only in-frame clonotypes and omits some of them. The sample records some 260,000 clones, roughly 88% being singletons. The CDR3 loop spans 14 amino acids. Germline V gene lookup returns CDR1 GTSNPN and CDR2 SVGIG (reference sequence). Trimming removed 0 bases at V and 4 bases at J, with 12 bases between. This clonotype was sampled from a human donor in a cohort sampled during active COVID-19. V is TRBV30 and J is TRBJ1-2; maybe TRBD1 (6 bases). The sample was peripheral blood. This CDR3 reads CAWSVTGLGYGYTF. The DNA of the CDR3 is TGTGCCTGGAGTGTAACAGGGTTGGGCTATGGCTACACCTTC. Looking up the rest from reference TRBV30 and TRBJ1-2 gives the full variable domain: SQTIHQWPATLVQPVGSPLSLECTVEGTSNPNLYWYRQAAGRGLQLLFYSVGIGQISSEVPQNLSASRPQDRQFILSSKKLLLSDSGFYLCAWSVTGLGYGYTFGSGTRLTVV.